This T cell receptor (beta chain) was retrieved from a study of prognosis after radiotherapy for stage I lung cancer (dated by TCRdb to the early 2020s). Study-level background: Approximately 20 stage I NSCLC patients were enrolled in Nanjing, China, between 2018 and January 2019. The cohort included about a dozen men and roughly 6 women, with a median age of roughly 74 years and a range of about 53 to 90 years. Some 14 of the patients presented with newly diagnosed primary stage I lung tumors; five had oligometastatic NSCLC following surgical resection of the primary tumor. After SBRT, distant metastases developed in about 20% of the 19 patients at a median of approximately 7 months, while the remaining 15 patients had no significant progression. No patient received concurrent therapy alongside SBRT. The study profiled peripheral blood TCR beta repertoires from stage I NSCLC patients before and after stereotactic body radiotherapy and related them to distant failure. All patients were regarded as medically inoperable, because of comorbidities in more than ten patients and refusal of surgery in 7 or 8 patients. A total of approximately 40 blood samples from approximately 20 patients were sequenced, with one sample obtained before and one obtained after SBRT for each patient. Image-guided IMRT or VMAT was used to deliver SBRT in 3 to 5 fractions at a biologically effective dose of at least 100 Gy. More than ten patients had adenocarcinoma and seven had squamous cell carcinoma as the tumor histology.

The TCR beta CDR3 region was amplified from genomic DNA by two rounds of multiplex PCR. The first PCR round used primers specific to each TRBV and TRBJ gene, and the primer sequences were filed in Chinese patent CN105087789A. Universal primers were used in the second PCR round. The Roche High Pure PCR Template Preparation Kit was used to extract genomic DNA from frozen PBMCs. Libraries were sequenced paired-end with 151 bp reads on an Illumina HiSeq 3000. The paper's data handling went like this. Raw reads lacking the multiplex PCR primer sequences were removed with CutAdapt. Using PEAR, the high-quality paired reads were merged into contigs. By alignment to reference sequences, MiXCR assigned TRB V, D and J gene segments to each contig. To remove sequencing errors, CDR3 sequences were clustered according to base quality and sequence similarity. Diversity was measured as Shannon entropy normalized by the natural log of productive TCR sequence number. To get clonality, Shannon entropy was divided by the natural log of the number of unique clonotypes, and that result was subtracted from one. Progression-free survival cut-offs for repertoire metrics were chosen using the Youden index of ROC curves, with analyses run in R 3.5.3. TCRdb handled the public reads itself, with Q25 trimming in fastp and clone calling in MiXCR, and kept productive beta chains. Each entry merges the rows of one CDR3 protein and shows their most common DNA and genes. The V and J calls come from TCRdb's annotation, not from the publication. The sample table holds roughly 9,000 distinct CDR3 sequences, of which less than 70% were seen once. Around 19% of the sample comes from the top ten.

Comments on this clonotype: The antigen this receptor binds is unknown. Base quality data are lacking; no much larger clone is found one base away.

A history of other malignancies or of prior chemotherapy or radiotherapy was absent in all patients, and node-negative disease was shown on CT and PET/CT in all patients. At each of two time points, roughly 5.7 milliliters of peripheral venous blood were collected into EDTA tubes. Ficoll-Paque Plus density-gradient centrifugation was used to isolate PBMCs. Right after collection, samples were kept at -80 degrees C until analysis. Beyond this particular receptor, the publication reports: After SBRT, the count of unique TCR clones dropped from a median of roughly 9,700 beforehand to about 7,200 afterward (Wilcoxon paired P=0.011). The study was limited by its small cohort and short follow-up, and the findings require independent validation. All reported P values were unadjusted for multiple comparisons. Differences in TRBV and TRBJ usage frequencies by metastasis status were reportedly observed in two V genes at baseline and in several V and two J genes after SBRT. Whether the expanded TCR clones were tumor-specific was not determined. Post-SBRT Shannon entropy and its change from baseline were lower in patients who developed distant metastases; baseline Shannon entropy was not associated with metastases.

Sequencing was performed on PBMCs, taken before or after stereotactic body radiation therapy (not recorded which). The receptor was isolated from a donor at least 50 years old with non-small cell lung cancer.

In nucleotide form, the sequence is TGTGCCAGCAGTTTAAGGGACAGCAATGAGCAGTTCTTC. Protein translation: CASSLRDSNEQFF. Recombination connected TRBV27 to TRBJ2-1, and 7 junctional nucleotides match TRBD1. Trimming takes 2 bases off V and 6 bases off J; junction bases not matched to a gene: 1. Reading the germline V gene (reference sequence) gives CDR1 MNHEY and CDR2 SMNVEV. The CDR3 measures 13 amino acids from cysteine to phenylalanine. Only the CDR3 portion is preserved as DNA: 39 bases, with reading frame beginning at the first base.